The clone carrying this TCR beta chain has at least ten counts. What it binds is not known. The CDR3 loop spans 14 amino acids. CDR1 and CDR2 (germline): MDHEN, SYDVKM. Between the trimmed V and J ends, which lost 2 bases and 3 bases, there was a span of 7 bases. Patients aged 18 to 65 had newly diagnosed hyperthyroidism that had lasted under 2 months. Together with thyroid ultrasound, orbital computed tomography, serum thyroxine and TRAb, clinical symptoms were used for diagnoses. Amplified TCR beta CDR3 regions came from RNA transcripts. With the HTBI primer set, the TCR CDR3 went through a first round of RT-PCR. Each CDR3 protein gets one entry after TCRdb re-called the multiplex PCR reads with MiXCR. Seen here are more than 450,000 distinct CDR3 sequences, 12% to 15% observed once, and the top ten hold more than 11%. This entry comes from a study of T cells in Graves' hyperthyroidism and ophthalmopathy. Looking at the study overall: Pretreatment peripheral blood was obtained at initial diagnosis.

Study findings and constraints: Ophthalmopathy was separated from stable hyperthyroidism by a 13 V-J model.

The sequenced sample was blood. This receptor was obtained from a middle-aged woman with Graves' hyperthyroidism. This chain joins TRBV28 and TRBJ2-2, with D unclear. The CDR3 nucleotides are TGTGCCAGCAGTTTAGGGTATTACACCGGGGAGCTGTTTTTT. It specifies CASSLGYYTGELFF.